Sequencing of this T cell receptor (beta chain) was carried out in a study of T cells in tuberculosis. Thawed, overnight-rested PBMC were stained with GMM-loaded CD1B tetramer, viability dye and anti-CD3, then sorted. The lipid loaded on the CD1B tetramers was C32 glucose monomycolate from Rhodococcus equi. Chain pairing is unknown; alpha and beta were sequenced separately. Sequencing was performed with immunoSEQ multiplex PCR; in TCRdb, only in-frame clones are kept and a portion is missing. There are approximately 59,000 clones in the sample; approximately 88% occur only once, and 21% lies in the top ten. Germline-derived CDR1 and CDR2 are LNHDA and SQIVND (reference sequence). V was cut by 7 bases and J by 6 bases, with 10 bases left in between. The CDR3 is 13 amino acids.

V is TRBV19 and J is TRBJ1-6; tentative D call: TRBD1 (5 bases). What was sequenced was CD1b-GMM tetramer-negative cells sorted from PBMCs. The TCR comes from an adult woman with latent tuberculosis. CDR3: CASKGQGNSPLHF. The CDR3 DNA sequence: TGTGCCAGTAAGGGCCAGGGTAATTCACCCCTCCACTTT.